The T cell receptor (beta chain) under discussion was sequenced for a study of technical replicates of blood from a handful of donors. Profiling relied on immunoSEQ multiplex PCR, and the TCRdb table lists in-frame clones only, not all of them. The sample shows more than 45,000 clones, about 95% of them seen only once. Deletions cut 7 bases from V and 4 bases from J, with 13 bases between. This CDR3 spans 13 amino acids. CDR1 is MNHEY, CDR2 SVGAGI, per germline. The source of this sequence is a human donor in good health. Some clones in this sample may be carry-over from other donors' samples. The genes are TRBV6-5 and TRBJ1-2; possible D gene TRBD1, 5 bases. The sequenced sample was PBMCs. CDR3 bases: TGTGCCAGCAAGCCCGGGGGGTTCTATGGCTACACCTTC. Protein product: CASKPGGFYGYTF.